These T cell receptor beta chains were read from a single sample in a study of sequential checkpoint blockade in melanoma. Libraries were prepared by immunoSEQ multiplex PCR; TCRdb keeps only in-frame clonotypes and omits some of them. The table records approximately 6,300 clones, about 25% of them present only once. Material: tumor tissue (inferred from file names), obtained from a patient given nivolumab and ipilimumab in sequence. The receptor set was obtained from a human donor with melanoma. CDR3s include the opening cysteine and the closing phenylalanine or tryptophan. The D gene is left open where the match is weak.

>TRBJ2-7|TRBD1|TRBV5-1
CASSPDTGGYEQYF
>TRBJ2-1|.|TRBV28
CASKGRTYNEQFF
>TRBJ1-4|.|TRBV4-1
CASSPDPIRMATNEKLFF
>TRBJ2-2|.|TRBV7-6
CASSLAGMYTGELFF
>TRBJ1-4|.|TRBV6-8
CASSYRGVEKLFF
>TRBJ2-1|.|TRBV19
CASSGVGPSYNEQFF
>TRBJ1-1|.|TRBV11-3
CASSARTDDTEAFF
>TRBJ2-2|.|TRBV9
CASDRDFDGELFF
>TRBJ1-4|.|TRBV5-1
CASSLEAATNEKLFF
>TRBJ1-2|TRBD1|TRBV11-3
CASSTYTGTEEGYGYTF
>TRBJ2-5|.|TRBV11-3
CASSPGPSANTETQYF
>TRBJ2-2|.|TRBV5-1
CASSLGRSGTNTGELFF
>TRBJ2-1|TRBD2|TRBV19
CASMWGGEGSNEQFF
>TRBJ1-1|.|TRBV6-8
CASSYPRRNRDTTEAFF
>TRBJ2-1|TRBD2|TRBV19
CASSMRLAGVDEQFF
>TRBJ2-7|.|TRBV4-1
CASSQDLPGPSYEQYF
>TRBJ2-3|TRBD2|TRBV15
CATSRGGGSDTQYF
>TRBJ2-5|.|TRBV1
CTSSQALRPSEETQYF
>TRBJ2-5|.|TRBV29-1
CSVEGTGVRGETQYF
>TRBJ2-6|.|TRBV25-1
CAAGGGGANVLTF
>TRBJ2-5|.|TRBV1
CASSQKLAPQETQYF
>TRBJ2-5|.|TRBV19
CASSIRVGETQYF
>TRBJ2-7|TRBD2|TRBV6-8
CASRPLAGDREQYF
>TRBJ2-1|.|TRBV30
CAWSVLGTITGNEQFF
>TRBJ2-7|TRBD1|TRBV11-3
CASSERQGPYEQYF
>TRBJ2-7|TRBD1|TRBV19
CASSDTGGSYEQYF
>TRBJ2-1|.|TRBV19
CASSIDSRTSRYNEQFF
>TRBJ2-7|TRBD2|TRBV11-3
CASSFPGLAGSSYEQYF
>TRBJ2-7|TRBD2|TRBV19
CASSGTSGSFEQYF
>TRBJ2-7|.|TRBV25-1
CASRRAHGSSYEQYF
>TRBJ1-1|.|TRBV28
CASSLGWGAHTEAFF
>TRBJ2-1|TRBD2|TRBV11-3
CASSSGTSGPNSYNEQFF
>TRBJ2-2|.|TRBV19
CASSTTPANTGELFF
>TRBJ2-2|TRBD2|TRBV11-3
CASSGASGANTGELFF
>TRBJ2-3|TRBD2|TRBV29-1
CSVGLAGPRDTQYF
>TRBJ2-7|TRBD1|TRBV6-8
CASRQGQPGGYEQYF
>TRBJ2-2|.|TRBV18
CASSPRALGTGELFF
>TRBJ2-7|.|TRBV6-8
CASSPGSYEQYF
>TRBJ1-3|.|TRBV9
CASSVAGDDSGNTIYF
>TRBJ1-4|TRBD1|TRBV6-8
CASSYRGGAEKLFF
>TRBJ2-2|.|TRBV11-3
CASSFPQDSFNTGELFF
>TRBJ2-7|.|TRBV6-8
CASSPTRDRYEQYF
>TRBJ1-1|.|TRBV28
CASSYTDTEAFF
>TRBJ2-5|TRBD2|TRBV10-2
CASSEAGAGWETQYF
>TRBJ2-7|.|TRBV18
CASSPRSGGSSYEQYF
>TRBJ1-3|.|TRBV25-1
CASSATGSGNTIYF
>TRBJ1-4|.|TRBV4-1
CASSTQATNEKLFF
>TRBJ1-5|.|TRBV28
CASSPGFSNQPQHF
>TRBJ2-1|.|TRBV29-1
CSVQGLDSYNEQFF
>TRBJ1-5|.|TRBV11-3
CASSLGWLGTQPQHF
>TRBJ1-5|TRBD1|TRBV28
CASSRQGRQPQHF
>TRBJ1-3|.|TRBV28
CASSPGKGNTIYF
>TRBJ1-1|TRBD1|TRBV28
CASNNPRGSNTEAFF
>TRBJ1-2|.|TRBV19
CASSISGSIYGYTF